The rows below give T cell receptor beta chains drawn from one sample of a study of T cell responses to AZD1222 COVID-19 vaccine. TCRdb keeps only in-frame clones here, not all; method: immunoSEQ multiplex PCR. The sample records 68,000 or so clones, about nine tenths being singletons. The input for sequencing was peripheral blood, taken on day 0 of AZD1222 vaccination. The receptors originated from an adult in good health. Both conserved end residues are part of each CDR3. Fields, in order: J gene, V gene, clone size, CDR3 protein. Size is stated for part of the rows, as once, few or many counts, or as a class when the clone is expanded.

TRBJ1-2 | TRBV3-1/TRBV3-2 | . | CASSQGPGHHYGYTF
TRBJ2-2 | TRBV11-3 | . | CASSPGPTGELFF
TRBJ1-5 | TRBV10-2 | . | CASNEGGGNQPQHF
TRBJ1-6 | TRBV6-5 | . | CASSYSQGALNSPLHF
TRBJ1-4 | TRBV29-1 | . | CSARRTGEKLFF
TRBJ2-1 | TRBV4-3 | . | CASSQPGRYNEQFF
TRBJ2-1 | TRBV4-2 | . | CASSQDWGGYEQFF
TRBJ2-1 | TRBV6-2/TRBV6-3 | . | CASSPQDYNEQFF
TRBJ1-4 | TRBV2 | . | CASRIQGLGNEKLFF
TRBJ2-3 | TRBV7-9 | . | CASRPPSAGATDTQYF
TRBJ1-1 | TRBV13 | few | CASSPNLRVSVNTEAFF